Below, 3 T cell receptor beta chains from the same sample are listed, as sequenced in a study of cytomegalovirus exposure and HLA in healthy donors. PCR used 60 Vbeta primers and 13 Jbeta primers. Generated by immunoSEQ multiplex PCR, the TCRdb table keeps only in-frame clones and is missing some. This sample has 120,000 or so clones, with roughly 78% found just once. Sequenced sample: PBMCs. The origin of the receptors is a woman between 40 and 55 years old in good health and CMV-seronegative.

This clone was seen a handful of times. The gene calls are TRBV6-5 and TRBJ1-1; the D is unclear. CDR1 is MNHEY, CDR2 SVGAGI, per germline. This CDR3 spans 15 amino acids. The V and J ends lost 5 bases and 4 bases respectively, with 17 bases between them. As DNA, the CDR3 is TGTGCCAGCAGTCGTGTCAAGGGAGGTGGCACTGAAGCTTTCTTT. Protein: CASSRVKGGGTEAFF.

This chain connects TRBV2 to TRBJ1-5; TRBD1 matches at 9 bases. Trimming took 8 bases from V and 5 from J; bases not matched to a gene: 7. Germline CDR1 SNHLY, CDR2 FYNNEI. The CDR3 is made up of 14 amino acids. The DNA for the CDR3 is TGTGCCAGCGGGGGGACAGGGAGGTATCAGCCCCAGCATTTT. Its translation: CASGGTGRYQPQHF.

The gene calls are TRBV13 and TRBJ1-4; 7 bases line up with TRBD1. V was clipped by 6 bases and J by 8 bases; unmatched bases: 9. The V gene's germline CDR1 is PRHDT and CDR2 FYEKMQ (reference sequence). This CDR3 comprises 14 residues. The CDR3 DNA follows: TGTGCCAGCAGAAGACAGGGCGGGAACGAAAAACTGTTTTTT. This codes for CASRRQGGNEKLFF.